This T cell receptor (beta chain) was recorded in a study of metastatic and nonmetastatic thyroid tumors. In the study overall: For malignant and benign thyroid patients, tumor or nodule tissue and blood were the sources whose repertoires were compared.

The CDR3 is 15 amino acids. The junction had 10 bases not matched to a gene; V was cut back by 6 bases and J by 4 bases. Germline assignment: CDR1 MGHRA and CDR2 YSYEKL. All patients reached thyroid surgery having received no treatment beforehand. This clone was seen repeatedly, ten times or more. From the PCR reads, TCRdb re-called clones with MiXCR. The sample holds tens of thousands of clones, less than 5% seen once. The origin of this receptor is a female donor with papillary thyroid cancer or a benign thyroid nodule (not recorded which). Some clones in this sample may be carry-over from other donors' samples. V gene TRBV4-1 combines with J gene TRBJ2-7; 9 bases agree with TRBD1. Sequencing input: blood. CDR3 in amino acids: CASRPFGQGNYEQYF. Written as DNA, the CDR3 is TGCGCCAGCAGACCCTTTGGACAGGGGAATTACGAGCAGTACTTC.